The T cell receptor beta chain under discussion was sequenced for a study of blood T cell repertoires in COVID-19. The germline V gene encodes CDR1 SEHNR and CDR2 FQNEAQ (reference sequence). The V end was cut by 0 bases, the J end by 7 bases, with 12 bases between. The CDR3 loop spans 15 amino acids. Measured with immunoSEQ multiplex PCR; TCRdb has only the in-frame clones, and not every one. The sample lists some 150,000 clones; 84% were seen once. The TCR comes from a human donor in a cohort sampled during active COVID-19. The V gene is TRBV7-9, the J gene TRBJ1-4, with D hard to call. Sequenced input: peripheral blood. The CDR3 region is CASSLAISGGEKLFF. The CDR3 bases are TGTGCCAGCAGCTTAGCGATATCTGGAGGTGAAAAACTGTTTTTT. The whole variable domain, remainder taken from reference TRBV7-9 and TRBJ1-4, is DTGVSQNPRHKITKRGQNVTFRCDPISEHNRLYWYRQTLGQGPEFLTYFQNEAQLEKSRLLSDRFSAERPKGSFSTLEIQRTEQGDSAMYLCASSLAISGGEKLFFGSGTQLSVL.